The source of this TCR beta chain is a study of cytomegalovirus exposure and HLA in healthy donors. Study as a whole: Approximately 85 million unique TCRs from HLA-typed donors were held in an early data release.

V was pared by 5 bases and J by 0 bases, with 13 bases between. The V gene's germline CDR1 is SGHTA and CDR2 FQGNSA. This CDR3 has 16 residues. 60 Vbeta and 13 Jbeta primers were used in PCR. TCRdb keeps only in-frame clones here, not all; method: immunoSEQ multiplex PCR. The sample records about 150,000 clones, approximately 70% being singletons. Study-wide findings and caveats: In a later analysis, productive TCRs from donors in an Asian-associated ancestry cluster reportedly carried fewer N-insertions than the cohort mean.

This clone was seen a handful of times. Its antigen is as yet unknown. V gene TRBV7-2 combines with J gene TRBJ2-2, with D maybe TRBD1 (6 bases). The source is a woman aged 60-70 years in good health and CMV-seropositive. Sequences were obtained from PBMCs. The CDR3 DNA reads TGTGCCAGCAGCCTTACAGGGACCGCGAACACCGGGGAGCTGTTTTTT. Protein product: CASSLTGTANTGELFF.